Shown below are 29 T cell receptor beta chains from a single sample sequenced in a study of early T cells in non-severe SARS-CoV-2 infection. TCRdb reprocessed the 5' RACE reads with MiXCR, giving one entry per CDR3 protein. In the table there are tens of thousands of distinct CDR3 sequences, approximately 5.9% of which are singletons. Sequenced material: whole blood, taken at baseline. These receptors all come from an adult who was a healthcare worker with PCR-confirmed SARS-CoV-2 infection or an uninfected control (not recorded which).

The table lists this clonotype with a few counts. The rearrangement joins TRBV28 to TRBJ1-2; TRBD1 agrees at 10 bases. Unmatched junction bases numbered 3, after V lost 1 base and J lost 4 bases. CDR3 size: 15 residues. Germline V CDR1 and CDR2: MDHEN, SYDVKM. In DNA, the CDR3 is TGTGCCAGCAGTTTATCGACAGGGGGCTCCTATGGCTACACCTTC. This gives the protein CASSLSTGGSYGYTF.

This clonotype has a handful of counts. The V and J genes are TRBV7-6 and TRBJ2-3; maybe TRBD2 (6 bases). The CDR3 covers 15 residues. The germline V gene has CDR1 SGHVS and CDR2 FNYEAQ. Trimming took 2 bases from V and 4 from J, leaving 13 bases between them. CDR3 in amino acids: CASSLRGRSPDTQYF. The DNA of the CDR3 is TGTGCCAGCAGCTTACGGGGGAGGTCCCCAGATACGCAGTATTTT.

A few counts support this clonotype. The genes are TRBV11-2 and TRBJ1-1, with a weak D call TRBD1 (6 bases). The CDR3 length is 13 residues. Trimming cost V 2 bases and J 4 bases, with 8 bases left between them. The germline V gene has CDR1 SGHAT and CDR2 FQNNGV. The chain's CDR3 is CASSLLTGTEAFF. CDR3 coding DNA: TGTGCCAGCAGCTTACTGACAGGCACTGAAGCTTTCTTT.

This clonotype has only a few counts. This chain connects TRBV20-1 to TRBJ1-1, with 8 bases matching TRBD1. CDR3 length equals 14 residues. Germline V lookup: CDR1 DFQATT, CDR2 SNEGSKA (reference sequence). J was trimmed by 4 bases and V by 6 bases; bases with no gene match: 10. CDR3 loop: CSAKDREGVTEAFF. CDR3 DNA: TGCAGTGCCAAGGACAGGGAGGGAGTCACTGAAGCTTTCTTT.

This clonotype was picked up many times. The chain carries TRBV6-2 or TRBV6-3 and TRBJ2-1, with D possibly being TRBD2 (6 bases). V was trimmed by 7 bases and J by 0 bases, leaving 22 bases between them. The CDR3 consists of 18 residues. CDR1 and CDR2 (germline): MNHEY, SVGEGT. For the CDR3, the DNA is TGTGCCAGCACCTTCCAGGGTGGGAGGAAGAGCTCCTACAATGAGCAGTTCTTC. As protein: CASTFQGGRKSSYNEQFF.

This clonotype was seen many times. The chain links TRBV28 to TRBJ2-1; perhaps TRBD2 as D (6 bases). V was clipped by 5 bases and J by 3 bases, with 11 bases between them. CDR3 length equals 14 residues. Germline CDR1 reads MDHEN; CDR2 reads SYDVKM. In DNA, the CDR3 is TGTGCCAGCAGTACGGGAGTGAGCTACAATGAGCAGTTCTTC. Its protein is CASSTGVSYNEQFF.

This clonotype was counted many times. This rearrangement joins TRBV3-1 to TRBJ2-1; D unclear. Germline V gene sequence: CDR1 LGHDT, CDR2 YNNKEL (reference sequence). Trimming removed 1 base at V and 9 bases at J, with 4 bases between. The CDR3 runs to 11 residues. CDR3 sequence: CASSQAGEQFF. As DNA, the CDR3 is TGTGCCAGCAGCCAAGCCGGTGAGCAGTTCTTC.

This clonotype was detected only a few times. This chain connects TRBV21-1 to TRBJ1-1; the DNA was not compared with TRBD1, the D call given in the table. TRBV21-1 is annotated as a pseudogene. This CDR3 region has 15 residues. Here the CDR3 DNA reads TGTGCCAGCAGCAAAGTCAGGGGGCCGGGCACTGAAGCTTTCTTT. Residues: CASSKVRGPGTEAFF.

This clonotype appeared a few times. V and J are TRBV4-2 and TRBJ1-5, with a possible D match to TRBD1 (5 bases). This CDR3 is built from 15 residues. Trimming took off 1 base at V and 7 bases at J, with 14 bases between the two ends. In germline, CDR1 is LGHNA, CDR2 YNFKEQ. DNA of the CDR3: TGTGCCAGCAGCCAAGTAGACGACAGTCAGCAGCCCCAGCATTTT. Protein product: CASSQVDDSQQPQHF.

This clonotype was observed a few times. The rearrangement uses TRBV11-3 and TRBJ2-1; D remains ambiguous. CDR1 SGHNT and CDR2 YENEEA come from the germline V gene. The CDR3 totals 16 residues. V lost 1 base and J lost 0, with 10 bases in between. The CDR3 region has the DNA TGTGCCAGCAGCTTAGGTTGGGGTAGCTCCTACAATGAGCAGTTCTTC. Translation gives CASSLGWGSSYNEQFF. Drawing the rest from reference TRBV11-3 and TRBJ2-1, the complete variable domain is EAGVVQSPRYKIIEKKQPVAFWCNPISGHNTLYWYLQNLGQGPELLIRYENEEAVDDSQLPKDRFSAERLKGVDSTLKIQPAELGDSAVYLCASSLGWGSSYNEQFFGPGTRLTVL.

This clonotype has a count of ten or more. V gene TRBV7-6 combines with J gene TRBJ1-2; 7 bases are a match to TRBD1. The CDR3 loop spans 14 amino acids. J was trimmed by 9 bases and V by 2 bases; bases with no gene match: 9. Germline lookup yields CDR1 SGHVS and CDR2 FNYEAQ. Written as DNA, the CDR3 is TGTGCCAGCAGCTTAAACCCTTACAGGGGTCGCTACACCTTC. This encodes CASSLNPYRGRYTF.

The table lists this clonotype with many counts. This chain uses TRBV5-4 with TRBJ1-2, with D perhaps TRBD1 (5 bases). Germline V gene data show CDR1 as SGHNT and CDR2 as YYREEE (reference sequence). Trimming removed 7 bases at V and 2 bases at J, with 18 bases between. The CDR3 runs to 15 residues. CDR3 coding DNA: TGTGCCAGCTCTACAGGTCAGCCGGGGAACTATGGCTACACCTTC. It specifies CASSTGQPGNYGYTF.

This clonotype was detected many times. V gene TRBV7-2 combines with J gene TRBJ1-3, with no clear D. This CDR3 has 13 amino acids. Per the germline V gene, CDR1 is SGHTA and CDR2 is FQGNSA. V was trimmed by 3 bases and J by 4 bases, leaving 7 bases between them. This CDR3 is CASSFWLGNTIYF. The CDR3 DNA is TGTGCCAGCAGCTTCTGGCTGGGAAACACCATATATTTT.

This clonotype appeared a few times. V is TRBV18 and J is TRBJ1-6; D is ambiguous. CDR1 and CDR2 (germline): KGHSH, LQKENI. The germline V and J ends were trimmed by 1 base and 0 bases, with 4 bases remaining between them. The CDR3 length is 15 residues. CDR3 region: CASSPQPSYNSPLHF. CDR3 nucleotides: TGTGCCAGCTCACCACAACCCTCCTATAATTCACCCCTCCACTTT.

The V call is TRBV19, the J call TRBJ2-3; possible D gene TRBD2, 5 bases. Trimming removed 6 bases at V and 6 bases at J, with 19 bases between. The CDR3 extends over 15 amino acids. CDR1 LNHDA and CDR2 SQIVND come from the germline V gene (reference sequence). The CDR3 bases are TGTGCCAGTAGATCGTCCGGGGAAATCTCGGATACGCAGTATTTT. It translates to CASRSSGEISDTQYF.

The chain couples TRBV7-3 to TRBJ2-2; weak D call: TRBD1 (5 bases). Germline CDR1 reads SGHTA; CDR2 reads FQGTGA. V lost 3 bases and J 6 bases, leaving 14 bases between the germline ends. This CDR3 is 15 amino acids long. The CDR3 region has the DNA TGTGCCAGCAGCTTGTCGGCTATGGGGCCCGGGGAGCTGTTTTTT. It is translated as CASSLSAMGPGELFF.

This clonotype was observed a handful of times. This sequence joins TRBV5-4 and TRBJ1-2, with a tentative D call TRBD1 (5 bases). The CDR3 totals 15 residues. Germline CDR1 is SGHNT and CDR2 is YYREEE (reference sequence). The V and J ends lost 0 bases and 3 bases respectively, with 12 bases between them. This chain's CDR3 is CASSLGQRTYYGYTF. The CDR3 DNA reads as TGTGCCAGCAGCTTGGGACAGCGGACTTACTATGGCTACACCTTC.

This clonotype was seen only a few times. The gene calls are TRBV27 and TRBJ2-5; TRBD1 aligns across 7 bases. The CDR3 loop spans 15 amino acids. CDR1 and CDR2 from the germline V gene are MNHEY and SMNVEV (reference sequence). J gave up 1 base and V 4 bases, and 6 bases lay outside the gene matches. The CDR3 DNA sequence: TGTGCCAGCAGTTATCAAAGGGGGCCCCAAGAGACCCAGTACTTC. This encodes CASSYQRGPQETQYF.

A few counts support this clonotype. The genes are TRBV7-9 and TRBJ1-3, with TRBD1 matching 8 bases. Germline V gene sequence: CDR1 SEHNR, CDR2 FQNEAQ (reference sequence). The CDR3 is 16 amino acids. The V gene end was trimmed by 5 bases and the J gene end by 3 bases; junction bases not matched to a gene: 9. The CDR3, as DNA: TGTGCCAGCAGCCCCATTCGACAGGGGCTTGGAAACACCATATATTTT. Protein: CASSPIRQGLGNTIYF.

This clonotype was counted many times. The chain couples TRBV20-1 to TRBJ1-2; 8 nucleotides line up with TRBD1. The CDR3 consists of 12 residues. J was trimmed by 8 bases and V by 6 bases; bases with no gene match: 8. Germline CDR1 and CDR2: DFQATT and SNEGSKA (reference sequence). CDR3 nucleotides: TGCAGTGCGACACAGGGGGTAAGGGGCTACACCTTC. Translating it yields CSATQGVRGYTF.

At least ten counts were recorded for this clonotype. The CDR3 DNA is TGTGCCAGCAGCCCCGGGGTCCGGGGTATGAACACTGAAGCTTTCTTT. It specifies CASSPGVRGMNTEAFF. The chain recombines TRBV7-3 with TRBJ1-1; D unclear. There are 16 residues in the CDR3. Germline lookup yields CDR1 SGHTA and CDR2 FQGTGA. V was clipped by 5 bases and J by 0 bases, with 16 bases between them.

This clonotype occurred many times. The chain is built from TRBV29-1 and TRBJ2-2; TRBD1 aligns across 9 bases. Trimming removed 2 bases from V and 3 bases from J; junction bases left unmatched: 4. The V gene's germline CDR1 is SQVTM and CDR2 ANQGSEA. The CDR3 totals 15 residues. This CDR3 reads CSVEYRGPYTGELFF. The CDR3 region has the DNA TGCAGCGTTGAATACAGGGGGCCCTACACCGGGGAGCTGTTTTTT.

This clonotype was detected many times. The chain employs TRBV7-2 and TRBJ2-6; possibly TRBD1 for D (5 bases). CDR1 SGHTA and CDR2 FQGNSA come from the germline V gene. This CDR3 region has 14 residues. Trimming removed 5 bases from V and 8 bases from J, with 13 bases in between. This CDR3 is CASSPRQGPNVLTF. The CDR3 coding sequence is TGTGCCAGCAGCCCCCGGCAGGGCCCCAACGTCCTGACTTTC.

A note on this clonotype: Given a much more abundant clone one base away, this may be a read error. The chain uses TRBV4-1 and TRBJ2-3, with D possibly TRBD2 on 6 matching bases. Trimming shortened V by 2 bases and J by 5 bases, and 17 bases separated the two germline ends. The CDR3 is made up of 16 amino acids. Germline CDR1 MGHRA, CDR2 YSYEKL. The CDR3 region has the DNA TGCGCCAGCAGCCAAATCCAGCGGGTGAAGAAAGATACGCAGTATTTT. Amino acids: CASSQIQRVKKDTQYF.

This clonotype was observed a handful of times. The chain employs TRBV20-1 and TRBJ1-2; D possibly corresponds to TRBD1 (6 bases). Trimming left V 0 bases short and J 3 bases short, with 14 bases between. CDR3 length equals 15 residues. Germline lookup yields CDR1 DFQATT and CDR2 SNEGSKA (reference sequence). CDR3 DNA: TGCAGTGCTAGAGATCCCGGGGGCATAGACTATGGCTACACCTTC. Translating it yields CSARDPGGIDYGYTF.

This clonotype is labeled medium-sized. The chain couples TRBV4-1 to TRBJ1-2, with D possibly being TRBD1 (6 bases). This CDR3 spans 16 amino acids. Trimming left V 0 bases short and J 4 bases short, with 15 bases between. Germline values: CDR1 MGHRA, CDR2 YSYEKL. The CDR3 spells CASSQESRGGSYGYTF. Written as DNA, the CDR3 is TGCGCCAGCAGCCAAGAAAGCAGGGGCGGGAGCTATGGCTACACCTTC.

In this sample, this clonotype turned up many times. This chain links TRBV6-2 or TRBV6-3 with TRBJ2-1; 7 bases match TRBD2. The CDR3 runs 14 residues. Germline V CDR1 and CDR2: MNHEY, SVGEGT. Trimming at V came to 7 bases and at J to 4 bases, leaving 7 bases not matched to a gene. As DNA, the CDR3 is TGTGCCAGCACCCTGCTAGCGGCTTACAATGAGCAGTTCTTC. It yields the protein CASTLLAAYNEQFF.

V is TRBV20-1 and J is TRBJ1-6; TRBD1 agrees at 8 bases. CDR1 is DFQATT, CDR2 SNEGSKA, per germline (reference sequence). Losses at the gene ends were 5 bases for V and 6 bases for J; bases not matched to a gene: 6. There are 14 residues in the CDR3. The CDR3 region has the DNA TGCAGTGCTGGACAGGGCGATGGTAATTCACCCCTCCACTTT. Translating gives CSAGQGDGNSPLHF.

This clonotype has a count of ten or more. This chain links TRBV29-1 with TRBJ2-7; 7 nucleotides match TRBD1. Germline-derived CDR1 and CDR2 are SQVTM and ANQGSEA. CDR3 size: 14 residues. The J segment lost 7 bases and the V segment lost 4 bases, leaving 13 bases of the junction unmatched. This CDR3 is CSVGRQGGTGEQYF. CDR3 in DNA: TGCAGCGTTGGAAGACAGGGTGGTACTGGGGAGCAGTACTTC.